This record looks at one T cell receptor (beta chain) sequence and its context. Which antigen it targets is not known. Base-call qualities are not available, and no considerably larger clone is one nucleotide away. CDR1 and CDR2, per the germline V gene, are SNHLY and FYNNEI. The CDR3 sequence holds 14 residues, the cysteine and phenylalanine included. The kept DNA is CDR3 alone, 42 bases in frame from the first base. V loses 3 bases, J loses 7 bases, and the germline ends lie 10 bases apart. This sample was taken from a study of blood T cell repertoires in COVID-19 (dated by TCRdb to 2020 to 2021). For context, the study as a whole: Collaborator samples came from the United States, Italy and Spain and covered acute and convalescent phases of COVID-19. The material from the prospective study consisted of cDNA or gDNA derived from T cells, B-cell-depleted T cells, or PBMCs. The dataset comprised deeply sampled blood TCRbeta repertoires from subjects exposed to, actively infected with, or recovered from COVID-19. The repertoires were released in a freely available public database meant as a resource for research on the immune response to SARS-CoV-2. Samples came from the ongoing ImmuneRACE study (first 160 participants) plus 1,254 subjects from 6 global collaborators. A de-identified subject ID, COVID-19 status, age in years and sex were almost always included in the sample metadata. Where available, HLA class I and class II types were obtained from metadata supplied by the sample provider rather than from assay-based typing. Paper-wide results and their limitations: How much clinical and demographic metadata was included differed by source and by participant, and the metadata was provided uncurated.

The immunoSEQ Assay, a bias-controlled multiplex PCR, was used to amplify TCRbeta CDR3 regions from genomic DNA. The authors' analysis ran thus. The number of nucleated cells in each sample was estimated by amplification of reference gene primers within the assay. To quantify the absolute abundance of each unique TCRbeta CDR3 rearrangement, sequence reads were collapsed and filtered. Productive Simpson clonality was computed per sample as the square root of Simpson's diversity index over productive rearrangements. In TCRdb, the immuneACCESS table is reduced to in-frame sequences with V and J assigned. These tables do not hold every clone; where another copy was compared, an unresolved V gene accounts for under half, and the others remain unexplained. The V and J calls and clone size were taken over from that table, and D and trimming were inferred from the DNA. The sample records under 500,000 clones, 87% of which are singletons. About 2% of the sample comes from the top ten.

Enrolling through a virtual design, the prospective study's participants ranged in age from about 18 to 89 years and lived across more than 20 United States geographic areas. To assign participants to cohorts, the prospective study relied on clinical history that participants themselves reported in a screening survey and a study questionnaire. Mobile phlebotomists in the prospective study collected whole blood, serum and a nasopharyngeal or oropharyngeal swab from every participant. Participants in the prospective study had the option to provide additional blood draws and questionnaires over a roughly 2-month period. Prospective study blood samples were shipped either frozen or at room temperature before DNA extraction.

Source material: PBMCs or T cells enriched from blood (not recorded which). The TCR comes from a woman aged 18-29 years with acute COVID-19. Rearrangement joined TRBV2 to TRBJ1-6; a weak D assignment points to TRBD1 (5 bases agree). The nucleotides are TGTGCCAGCAGTGATGGGTCAGGGAATTCACCCCTCCACTTT. Translated, it reads CASSDGSGNSPLHF. The CDR3 plus the reference TRBV2 and TRBJ1-6 genes for the other parts give the full variable domain: EPEVTQTPSHQVTQMGQEVILRCVPISNHLYFYWYRQILGQKVEFLVSFYNNEISEKSEIFDDQFSVERPDGSNFTLKIRSTKLEDSAMYFCASSDGSGNSPLHFGNGTRLTVT.